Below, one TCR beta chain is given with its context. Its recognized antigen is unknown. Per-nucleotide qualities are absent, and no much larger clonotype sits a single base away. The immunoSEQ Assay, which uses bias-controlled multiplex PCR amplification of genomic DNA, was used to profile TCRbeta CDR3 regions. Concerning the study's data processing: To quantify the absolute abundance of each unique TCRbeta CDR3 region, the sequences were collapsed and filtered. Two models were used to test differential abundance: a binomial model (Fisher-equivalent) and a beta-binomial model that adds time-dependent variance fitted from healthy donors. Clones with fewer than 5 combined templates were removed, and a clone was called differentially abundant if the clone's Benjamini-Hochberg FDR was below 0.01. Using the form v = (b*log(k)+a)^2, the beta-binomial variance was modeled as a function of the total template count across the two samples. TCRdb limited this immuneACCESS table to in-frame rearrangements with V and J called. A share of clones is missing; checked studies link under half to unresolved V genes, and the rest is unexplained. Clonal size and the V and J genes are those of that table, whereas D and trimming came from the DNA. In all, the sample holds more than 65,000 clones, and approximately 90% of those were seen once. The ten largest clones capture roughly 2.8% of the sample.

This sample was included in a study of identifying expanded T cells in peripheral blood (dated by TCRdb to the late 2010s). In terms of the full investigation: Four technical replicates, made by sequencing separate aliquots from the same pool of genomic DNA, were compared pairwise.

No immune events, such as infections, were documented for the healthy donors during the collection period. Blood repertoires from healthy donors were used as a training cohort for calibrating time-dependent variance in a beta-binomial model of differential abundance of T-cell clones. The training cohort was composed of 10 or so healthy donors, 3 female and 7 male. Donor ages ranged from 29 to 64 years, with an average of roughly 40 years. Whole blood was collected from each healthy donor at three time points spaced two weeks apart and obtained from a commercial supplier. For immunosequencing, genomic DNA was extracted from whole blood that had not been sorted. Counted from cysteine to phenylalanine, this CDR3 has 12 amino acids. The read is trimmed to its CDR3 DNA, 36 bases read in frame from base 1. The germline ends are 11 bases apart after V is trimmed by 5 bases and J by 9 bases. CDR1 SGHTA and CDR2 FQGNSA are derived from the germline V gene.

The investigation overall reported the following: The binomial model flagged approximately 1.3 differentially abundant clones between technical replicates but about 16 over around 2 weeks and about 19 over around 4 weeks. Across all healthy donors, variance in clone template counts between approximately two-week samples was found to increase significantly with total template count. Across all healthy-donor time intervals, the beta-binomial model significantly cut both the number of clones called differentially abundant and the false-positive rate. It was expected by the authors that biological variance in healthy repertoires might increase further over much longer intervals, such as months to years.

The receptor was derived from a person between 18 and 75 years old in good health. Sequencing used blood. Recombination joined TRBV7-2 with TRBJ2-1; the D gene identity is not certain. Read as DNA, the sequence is TGTGCCAGCAGCCAAATGGCGGCTGAGCAGTTCTTC. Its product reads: CASSQMAAEQFF.